Presented here are 27 T cell receptor beta chains from one specimen sequenced in a study of blood T cell repertoires in COVID-19. The data were produced by immunoSEQ multiplex PCR, yet TCRdb's version contains in-frame clones alone and is incomplete. The table shows roughly 130,000 clones, with approximately 88% occurring only once. The material sequenced was peripheral blood. The receptors shown here come from a woman aged 25-40 years who had recovered from COVID-19.

As to this clone: The same CDR3 is also encoded by other DNA sequences in this sample. The CDR3 reads CASSVTGTNYGYTF. The CDR3 bases are TGTGCCAGCAGCGTAACCGGGACAAACTATGGCTACACCTTC. The chain employs TRBV9 and TRBJ1-2; possible D gene TRBD1, 6 bases. V was trimmed by 1 base and J by 2 bases, leaving 9 bases between them. Germline V gene lookup returns CDR1 SGDLS and CDR2 YYNGEE. The CDR3 is 14 amino acids.

The chain has TRBV28 and TRBJ2-1; D is uncertain. CDR1 and CDR2 from the germline V gene are MDHEN and SYDVKM. This CDR3 region has 17 residues. V lost 2 bases and J 4 bases, leaving 18 bases between the germline ends. The CDR3 DNA reads TGTGCCAGCAGTTTACACCCTACTACGATACTATACAATGAGCAGTTCTTC. Translation gives CASSLHPTTILYNEQFF.

V is TRBV5-8 and J is TRBJ1-1; D not resolved. V lost 3 bases to trimming and J lost 7 bases, with 13 bases between them. The germline gives CDR1 SGHTS, CDR2 YDEGEE. The CDR3 loop spans 13 amino acids. The CDR3 DNA is TGTGCCAGCAGCTCTCGACGGGTCGGTGAAGCTTTCTTT. It specifies CASSSRRVGEAFF.

The V and J genes are TRBV7-9 and TRBJ2-2, with 7 bases matching TRBD1. The V gene's germline CDR1 is SEHNR and CDR2 FQNEAQ (reference sequence). V lost 2 bases and J lost 6; bases outside the gene matches: 6. The CDR3 has 15 residues. Here the CDR3 DNA reads TGTGCCAGCAGCTTACCCCCTCAGGGGGCCGGGGAGCTGTTTTTT. It yields the protein CASSLPPQGAGELFF.

The CDR3: CASSEQGRPEWDNSPLHF. In DNA form, the CDR3 reads TGTGCCAGCAGTGAGCAGGGTCGTCCCGAATGGGATAATTCACCCCTCCACTTT. The V call is TRBV25-1, the J call TRBJ1-6, with a tentative D call TRBD1 (5 bases). Germline lookup yields CDR1 MGHDK and CDR2 SYGVNS. Trimming took 3 bases from V and 5 from J, leaving 20 bases between them. The CDR3 runs to 18 residues. Full variable domain (missing parts from reference TRBV25-1 and TRBJ1-6): EADIYQTPRYLVIGTGKKITLECSQTMGHDKMYWYQQDPGMELHLIHYSYGVNSTEKGDLSSESTVSRIRTEHFPLTLESARPSHTSQYLCASSEQGRPEWDNSPLHFGNGTRLTVT.

V is TRBV2 and J is TRBJ1-1; 8 bases are a match to TRBD1. Losses at the gene ends were 8 bases for V and 7 bases for J; bases not matched to a gene: 6. CDR1 and CDR2 from the germline V gene are SNHLY and FYNNEI. The CDR3 has 12 residues. The CDR3 region has the DNA TGTGCCAGCCACCAGGGGGCCGGTGAAGCTTTCTTT. It is translated as CASHQGAGEAFF.

This clone was seen once. The gene calls are TRBV5-1 and TRBJ1-5, with 10 bases fitting TRBD1. CDR1 and CDR2 from the germline V gene are SGHRS and YFSETQ. The V and J ends lost 0 bases and 1 base, in that order; junction bases with no gene match: 1. The CDR3 is 16 amino acids. CDR3 in DNA: TGCGCCAGCAGCTTGGGACAGGGGGCAAGCAATCAGCCCCAGCATTTT. It yields the protein CASSLGQGASNQPQHF.

The chain has TRBV7-3 and TRBJ1-1; 7 nucleotides agree with TRBD1. The junction had 10 bases not matched to a gene; V was cut back by 5 bases and J by 4 bases. Germline V gene sequence: CDR1 SGHTA, CDR2 FQGTGA. The CDR3 sequence is 15 residues long. CDR3 residues: CASSRTGLATTEAFF. The CDR3 DNA follows: TGTGCCAGCAGCAGGACAGGTTTGGCGACCACTGAAGCTTTCTTT.

This rearrangement joins TRBV20-1 to TRBJ2-3, with 11 positions matching TRBD2. Germline V gene sequence: CDR1 DFQATT, CDR2 SNEGSKA (reference sequence). V trimming: 3 bases; J trimming: 3 bases; junction bases outside the gene matches: 11. CDR3 length equals 17 residues. The CDR3 loop is CSASPPSGGRRTDTQYF. As DNA, the CDR3 is TGCAGTGCTAGTCCCCCTAGCGGGGGGAGGAGGACAGATACGCAGTATTTT.

V gene TRBV19 combines with J gene TRBJ1-4; unclear D gene. The CDR3 has 13 amino acids. Between the trimmed V and J ends, which lost 8 bases and 9 bases, there was a span of 16 bases. CDR1 and CDR2 (germline): LNHDA, SQIVND (reference sequence). The CDR3 is CASYQVVEKKLFF. The CDR3 DNA reads as TGTGCCAGTTACCAGGTCGTGGAAAAAAAACTGTTTTTT.

DNA of the CDR3: TGTGCCAGCAGTCGGACAGCCTACGAGCAGTACTTC. Its translation: CASSRTAYEQYF. The chain joins TRBV2 to TRBJ2-7, with D possibly TRBD1 on 6 matching bases. The CDR3 has 12 residues. Germline assignment: CDR1 SNHLY and CDR2 FYNNEI. The V and J ends lost 5 bases and 2 bases respectively, with 7 bases between them. The full variable domain, with the rest looked up from reference TRBV2 and TRBJ2-7, is EPEVTQTPSHQVTQMGQEVILRCVPISNHLYFYWYRQILGQKVEFLVSFYNNEISEKSEIFDDQFSVERPDGSNFTLKIRSTKLEDSAMYFCASSRTAYEQYFGPGTRLTVT.

This clone has only a few counts. The chain carries TRBV6-5 and TRBJ1-2; 7 bases are a match to TRBD1. Trimming removed 6 bases from V and 4 bases from J; junction bases left unmatched: 8. This CDR3 region has 14 residues. The V gene's germline CDR1 is MNHEY and CDR2 SVGAGI. CDR3 nucleotide sequence: TGTGCCAGCAGACAGACAGGGCCGGTCTATGGCTACACCTTC. It encodes CASRQTGPVYGYTF.

The chain is built from TRBV6-2 or TRBV6-3 and TRBJ1-5; TRBD1 aligns across 7 bases. The trim removed 1 base at V and 3 bases at J, leaving 12 bases unmatched. The CDR3 runs 18 residues. The germline V gene has CDR1 MNHEY and CDR2 SVGEGT. CDR3 in DNA: TGTGCCAGCAGTTACTTCTTTACCGGGACAGAAAACAATCAGCCCCAGCATTTT. The encoded protein is CASSYFFTGTENNQPQHF.

This chain links TRBV27 with TRBJ2-1; D possibly corresponds to TRBD1 (6 bases). This CDR3 is built from 13 residues. CDR1 MNHEY and CDR2 SMNVEV come from the germline V gene (reference sequence). V lost 7 bases and J lost 4, with 11 bases in between. CDR3 loop: CASMTGDYNEQFF. DNA of the CDR3: TGTGCCAGCATGACAGGCGATTACAATGAGCAGTTCTTC.

The CDR3 nucleotides read TGTGCCAGCAGCCGGACAGATACTAAGTTCGAGCAGTACTTC. It translates to CASSRTDTKFEQYF. J is TRBJ2-7 and V is TRBV5-6; the D gene is possibly TRBD1 (6 bases). Trimming removed 4 bases at V and 6 bases at J, with 17 bases between. Per the germline V gene, CDR1 is SGHDT and CDR2 is YYEEEE. The CDR3 has 14 residues.

The chain combines TRBV6-5 with TRBJ1-2; 10 nucleotides agree with TRBD1. The germline CDR1 and CDR2 sequences are MNHEY and SVGAGI. V trimming: 6 bases; J trimming: 8 bases; junction bases outside the gene matches: 6. The CDR3 is made up of 13 amino acids. The CDR3 nucleotides read TGTGCCAGCAGGAGACAGGGGGCGCAAGGCTACACCTTC. It specifies CASRRQGAQGYTF.

There are a few counts of this clone. This chain uses TRBV24-1 with TRBJ2-3, with 9 bases lining up with TRBD2. CDR3 size: 16 residues. V shed 2 bases, J shed 2 bases, and the junction held 4 bases outside the gene matches. Germline V gene data show CDR1 as KGHDR and CDR2 as SFDVKD. The CDR3 DNA reads as TGTGCCACCAGTGATTATAGCGGGGGTGCCACAGATACGCAGTATTTT. Its translation: CATSDYSGGATDTQYF.

The gene calls are TRBV4-2 and TRBJ2-3, with 13 positions matching TRBD2. The germline gives CDR1 LGHNA, CDR2 YNFKEQ. The CDR3 is 17 amino acids. V lost 0 bases and J lost 2; bases outside the gene matches: 2. CDR3 residues: CASSQEGLAGNTDTQYF. Here the CDR3 DNA reads TGTGCCAGCAGCCAAGAGGGACTAGCGGGGAACACAGATACGCAGTATTTT.

The rearrangement uses TRBV2 and TRBJ1-2; D is ambiguous. Germline values: CDR1 SNHLY, CDR2 FYNNEI. This CDR3 region has 15 residues. V was cut by 4 bases and J by 2 bases, with 14 bases left in between. CDR3 coding DNA: TGTGCCAGCAGTGGTTCCCTAGTCAACAACTATGGCTACACCTTC. As protein: CASSGSLVNNYGYTF.

The chain uses TRBV5-1 and TRBJ2-2; 7 nucleotides agree with TRBD2. Germline CDR1 is SGHRS and CDR2 is YFSETQ. This CDR3 spans 16 amino acids. J was trimmed by 4 bases and V by 4 bases; bases with no gene match: 10. The chain's CDR3 is CASSPRTSLSTGELFF. The DNA of the CDR3 is TGCGCCAGCAGCCCCCGGACTAGTTTAAGCACCGGGGAGCTGTTTTTT. Complete variable domain (other parts from reference TRBV5-1 and TRBJ2-2): KAGVTQTPRYLIKTRGQQVTLSCSPISGHRSVSWYQQTPGQGLQFLFEYFSETQRNKGNFPGRFSGRQFSNSRSEMNVSTLELGDSALYLCASSPRTSLSTGELFFGEGSRLTVL.

The rearrangement joins TRBV18 to TRBJ2-1; TRBD1 agrees at 8 bases. This CDR3 is built from 15 residues. CDR1 and CDR2 (germline): KGHSH, LQKENI. V gave up 4 bases and J gave up 1 base; unmatched junction bases: 3. CDR3 in DNA: TGTGCCAGCTCACTACAGGGGGTGTCCTACAATGAGCAGTTCTTC. Translated: CASSLQGVSYNEQFF.

V is TRBV12-5 and J is TRBJ2-7, with D perhaps TRBD2 (6 bases). V dropped 5 bases and J dropped 9 bases, with 17 bases sitting between them. This CDR3 region has 13 residues. Germline V CDR1 and CDR2: LGHNT, FRNRAP. The CDR3 nucleotides are TGTGCTAGTGGTAGCACGGAGGGTACGGGGCAGTACTTC. It specifies CASGSTEGTGQYF.

The chain carries TRBV25-1 and TRBJ1-1, with D perhaps matching TRBD1 (6 bases). The CDR3 consists of 14 residues. V gave up 4 bases and J gave up 1 base, with 10 bases separating them. Germline loops: CDR1 MGHDK, CDR2 SYGVNS. This CDR3 reads CASSASTGNTEAFF. For the CDR3, the DNA is TGTGCCAGCAGTGCCTCGACAGGGAACACTGAAGCTTTCTTT.

V usage is TRBV2 and J usage is TRBJ1-3; D is uncertain. There are 14 residues in the CDR3. CDR1 and CDR2 from the germline V gene are SNHLY and FYNNEI. The V gene lost 1 base and the J gene lost 0 bases, with 4 bases spanning the gap. CDR3 loop: CASSEVGSGNTIYF. DNA for the CDR3: TGTGCCAGCAGTGAAGTCGGCTCTGGAAACACCATATATTTT.

This clone was seen once. This rearrangement joins TRBV9 to TRBJ2-1, with TRBD2 as a possible D gene (6 bases). The V and J ends lost 0 bases and 5 bases respectively, with 9 bases between them. CDR1 is SGDLS, CDR2 YYNGEE, per germline. The CDR3 contains 14 residues. The CDR3 protein is CASSVAGLHNEQFF. CDR3 DNA sequence: TGTGCCAGCAGCGTAGCGGGACTCCACAATGAGCAGTTCTTC.

The rearrangement links TRBV7-6 to TRBJ2-1, with a possible D match to TRBD1 (6 bases). CDR3 length: 15 residues. The V end was cut by 4 bases, the J end by 8 bases, with 18 bases between. Germline V gene data show CDR1 as SGHVS and CDR2 as FNYEAQ. Here the CDR3 DNA reads TGTGCCAGCAGCTCGTTATCCATTGGGGGCTATGAGCAGTTCTTC. As protein: CASSSLSIGGYEQFF.

V and J are TRBV7-2 and TRBJ1-5; 7 bases match TRBD1. This CDR3 region has 14 residues. Looked up from germline, CDR1 is SGHTA and CDR2 is FQGNSA. The trim removed 2 bases at V and 5 bases at J, leaving 3 bases unmatched. The CDR3 sequence is CASSLFGTDQPQHF. The CDR3 nucleotides are TGTGCCAGCAGCTTATTCGGGACAGATCAGCCCCAGCATTTT.